This note documents a single T cell receptor (beta chain) sequence. This CDR3 is built from 13 residues. Germline V gene lookup returns CDR1 MGHRA and CDR2 YSYEKL. V gave up 1 base and J gave up 4 bases, with 5 bases separating them. Sequencing was performed with immunoSEQ multiplex PCR; in TCRdb, only in-frame clones are kept and a portion is missing. The top ten clones hold nearly 5% of a sample with fewer than 200,000 clones, 88% of them seen once. This record belongs to a study of control samples from healthy donors and cancer patients. The sample taken for sequencing was blood. This TCR came from a woman in her thirties in good health. This chain joins TRBV4-1 and TRBJ2-1; D remains unclear. The CDR3 coding sequence is TGCGCCAGCAGCCAAGTTGGATACAATGAGCAGTTCTTC. It encodes CASSQVGYNEQFF.